The 16 T cell receptor beta chains below come from one sample, sequenced in a study of blood T cell repertoires in COVID-19. Only in-frame clones appear in the TCRdb table, and some are missing; sequencing was by immunoSEQ multiplex PCR. Altogether some 240,000 clones are present, about 81% being singletons, with the ten largest covering around 12%. The sample comprised peripheral blood. These receptor sequences come from a woman aged 55-69 years with active or convalescent COVID-19.

This chain uses TRBV7-6 with TRBJ1-1; 7 bases match TRBD1. Germline lookup yields CDR1 SGHVS and CDR2 FNYEAQ. Trimming cost V 2 bases and J 1 base; bases outside gene matches: 10. The CDR3 has 17 amino acids. The CDR3 region is CASSLSVSQGWNTEAFF. In DNA form, the CDR3 reads TGTGCCAGCAGCTTATCAGTATCACAGGGGTGGAACACTGAAGCTTTCTTT.

The rearrangement joins TRBV19 to TRBJ2-5; 11 bases are shared with TRBD2. This CDR3 spans 14 amino acids. Per the germline V gene, CDR1 is LNHDA and CDR2 is SQIVND (reference sequence). J gave up 3 bases and V 5 bases, and 2 bases lay outside the gene matches. CDR3 in amino acids: CASSFSGGEETQYF. CDR3 sequence (DNA): TGTGCCAGTAGTTTTAGCGGGGGGGAAGAGACCCAGTACTTC.

In this sample, this clone turned up once. J is TRBJ1-1 and V is TRBV19; 12 bases map to TRBD1. CDR1 is LNHDA and CDR2 is SQIVND in the germline V gene (reference sequence). CDR3 length: 13 residues. V was clipped by 4 bases and J by 6 bases; unmatched bases: 0. Here the CDR3 reads CASSRDRGPEAFF. The DNA of the CDR3 is TGTGCCAGTAGTAGGGACAGGGGGCCTGAAGCTTTCTTT.

The genes are TRBV12-3 or TRBV12-4 and TRBJ1-2; possible D gene TRBD1, 5 bases. V lost 3 bases and J 8 bases, leaving 13 bases between the germline ends. The CDR3 totals 13 residues. CDR3 nucleotides: TGTGCCAGCAGTTTCAGCGGGGCCCGAGGCTACACCTTC. It encodes CASSFSGARGYTF.

This clone has more than one count but fewer than ten. The genes are TRBV13 and TRBJ2-3; 12 nucleotides match TRBD2. Germline values: CDR1 PRHDT, CDR2 FYEKMQ (reference sequence). This CDR3 comprises 16 residues. The trim removed 6 bases at V and 2 bases at J, leaving 6 bases unmatched. The CDR3 loop is CASSSLAGGVTDTQYF. The CDR3 bases are TGTGCCAGCAGTTCTCTAGCGGGGGGGGTCACAGATACGCAGTATTTT.

The V call is TRBV4-3, the J call TRBJ1-2; maybe TRBD1 (6 bases). This CDR3 comprises 15 residues. Trimming took 0 bases from V and 2 from J, leaving 10 bases between them. Germline loops: CDR1 LGHNA, CDR2 YSLEER. In nucleotides, the CDR3 is TGCGCCAGCAGCCAAGATAGACAGGCCAACTATGGCTACACCTTC. Protein product: CASSQDRQANYGYTF.

The chain carries TRBV5-1 and TRBJ2-5, with 11 positions matching TRBD1. CDR3 length: 15 residues. J gave up 4 bases and V 4 bases, and 6 bases lay outside the gene matches. Germline V CDR1 and CDR2: SGHRS, YFSETQ. The CDR3 reads CASSHRTGGRETQYF. DNA for the CDR3: TGCGCCAGCAGCCATCGGACAGGGGGCAGAGAGACCCAGTACTTC.

J is TRBJ1-2 and V is TRBV7-9, with 7 bases that match TRBD1. Unmatched junction bases numbered 11, after V lost 2 bases and J lost 8 bases. Per germline, CDR1 SEHNR and CDR2 FQNEAQ (reference sequence). The CDR3 runs 15 residues. The CDR3 spells CASSLNAGTAGGYTF. DNA of the CDR3: TGTGCCAGCAGCTTAAACGCGGGGACAGCCGGCGGCTACACCTTC. Full variable domain (outside the CDR3, taken from reference TRBV7-9 and TRBJ1-2): DTGVSQNPRHKITKRGQNVTFRCDPISEHNRLYWYRQTLGQGPEFLTYFQNEAQLEKSRLLSDRFSAERPKGSFSTLEIQRTEQGDSAMYLCASSLNAGTAGGYTFGSGTRLTVV.

This clone was counted a single time. The genes are TRBV19 and TRBJ2-1; perhaps TRBD2 as D (6 bases). Germline V gives CDR1 LNHDA, CDR2 SQIVND (reference sequence). With 3 bases removed from V and 9 bases from J, the gap between germline ends came to 9 bases. This CDR3 is 12 amino acids long. The CDR3: CASSIIGGEQFF. CDR3 bases: TGTGCCAGTAGTATCATCGGGGGTGAGCAGTTCTTC.

V gene TRBV5-1 combines with J gene TRBJ2-3, with no clear D. Germline CDR1 SGHRS, CDR2 YFSETQ. CDR3 length equals 14 residues. V lost 0 bases to trimming and J lost 4 bases, with 9 bases between them. CDR3 protein: CASSLVSSADTQYF. The CDR3, as DNA: TGCGCCAGCAGCTTGGTTAGCTCGGCAGATACGCAGTATTTT.

J is TRBJ1-4 and V is TRBV7-9; 7 bases fit TRBD1. CDR3 length equals 15 residues. Germline V lookup: CDR1 SEHNR, CDR2 FQNEAQ (reference sequence). Germline trimming cut 5 bases from V and 6 bases from J; bases unmatched to any gene: 9. CDR3 sequence: CASSQPRGRDEKLFF. The CDR3, as DNA: TGTGCCAGCAGCCAACCAAGGGGGCGGGATGAAAAACTGTTTTTT. Full variable domain (remainder filled in from reference TRBV7-9 and TRBJ1-4): DTGVSQNPRHKITKRGQNVTFRCDPISEHNRLYWYRQTLGQGPEFLTYFQNEAQLEKSRLLSDRFSAERPKGSFSTLEIQRTEQGDSAMYLCASSQPRGRDEKLFFGSGTQLSVL.

The rearrangement joins TRBV4-2 to TRBJ1-2, with 10 bases lining up with TRBD1. Germline V gene sequence: CDR1 LGHNA, CDR2 YNFKEQ. V was pared by 0 bases and J by 5 bases, with 3 bases of the junction left unmatched. The CDR3 runs 15 residues. The CDR3 nucleotides are TGTGCCAGCAGCCAAGAGGGACAGGGGAGATATGGCTACACCTTC. Translated: CASSQEGQGRYGYTF.

The CDR3 here is CASSFGPNNEKLFF. CDR3 bases: TGTGCCAGCAGCTTCGGTCCAAATAATGAAAAACTGTTTTTT. The chain joins TRBV7-2 to TRBJ1-4, with D unresolved. Germline CDR1 reads SGHTA; CDR2 reads FQGNSA. The CDR3 is made up of 14 amino acids. V lost 3 bases to trimming and J lost 4 bases, with 9 bases between them.

V is TRBV5-4 and J is TRBJ1-2; 10 bases agree with TRBD1. Unmatched junction bases numbered 4, after V lost 4 bases and J lost 7 bases. The germline gives CDR1 SGHNT, CDR2 YYREEE (reference sequence). There are 13 residues in the CDR3. CDR3 sequence reads: CASSRDRGGGYTF. The CDR3 nucleotides read TGTGCCAGCAGCCGGGACAGGGGAGGTGGCTACACCTTC.

V is TRBV5-4 and J is TRBJ1-1; tentative D call: TRBD1 (5 bases). Germline loops: CDR1 SGHNT, CDR2 YYREEE (reference sequence). The V and J ends lost 5 bases and 5 bases respectively, with 13 bases between them. The CDR3 runs 13 residues. The DNA for the CDR3 is TGTGCCAGCAGAAACCAGGGAGGGACTGAAGCTTTCTTT. This sequence encodes CASRNQGGTEAFF.

V usage is TRBV29-1 and J usage is TRBJ2-4, with D tentatively TRBD1 (8 bases). Germline V gene sequence: CDR1 SQVTM, CDR2 ANQGSEA. Trimming stripped 7 bases from V and 8 bases from J, with 21 bases between. This CDR3 comprises 14 residues. CDR3: CSAQGGPGRDIQYF. Here the CDR3 DNA reads TGCAGCGCACAGGGGGGGCCGGGGAGAGACATTCAGTACTTC.